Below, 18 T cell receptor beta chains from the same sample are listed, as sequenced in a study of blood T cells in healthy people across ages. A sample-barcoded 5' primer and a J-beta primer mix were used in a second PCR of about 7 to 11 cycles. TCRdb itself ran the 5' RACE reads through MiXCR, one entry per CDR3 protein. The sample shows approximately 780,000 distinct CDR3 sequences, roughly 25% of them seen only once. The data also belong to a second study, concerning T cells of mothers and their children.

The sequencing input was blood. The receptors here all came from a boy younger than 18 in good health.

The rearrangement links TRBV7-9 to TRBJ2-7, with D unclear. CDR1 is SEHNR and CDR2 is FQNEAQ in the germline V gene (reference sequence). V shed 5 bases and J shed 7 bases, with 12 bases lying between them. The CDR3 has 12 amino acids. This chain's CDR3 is CASSELEVEQYF. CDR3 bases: TGTGCCAGCAGCGAGTTAGAGGTGGAGCAGTACTTC. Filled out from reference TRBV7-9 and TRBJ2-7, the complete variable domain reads DTGVSQNPRHKITKRGQNVTFRCDPISEHNRLYWYRQTLGQGPEFLTYFQNEAQLEKSRLLSDRFSAERPKGSFSTLEIQRTEQGDSAMYLCASSELEVEQYFGPGTRLTVT.

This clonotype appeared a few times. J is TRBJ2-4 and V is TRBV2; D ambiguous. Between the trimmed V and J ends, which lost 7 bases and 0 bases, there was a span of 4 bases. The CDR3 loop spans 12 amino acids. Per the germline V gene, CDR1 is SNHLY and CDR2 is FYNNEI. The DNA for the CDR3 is TGTGCCAGCATGCCAGCCAAAAACATTCAGTACTTC. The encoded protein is CASMPAKNIQYF. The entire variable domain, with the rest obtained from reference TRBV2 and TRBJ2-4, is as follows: EPEVTQTPSHQVTQMGQEVILRCVPISNHLYFYWYRQILGQKVEFLVSFYNNEISEKSEIFDDQFSVERPDGSNFTLKIRSTKLEDSAMYFCASMPAKNIQYFGAGTRLSVL.

CDR3 in amino acids: CASSPRGGNTFNEKLFF. CDR3 bases: TGTGCCAGCAGCCCCCGGGGAGGAAATACCTTTAATGAAAAACTGTTTTTT. The rearrangement uses TRBV6-1 and TRBJ1-4; D ambiguous. This CDR3 comprises 17 residues. Germline V gene sequence: CDR1 MNHNS, CDR2 SASEGT. The V end lost 6 bases, the J end lost 4 bases, and 21 bases lay between the germline ends.

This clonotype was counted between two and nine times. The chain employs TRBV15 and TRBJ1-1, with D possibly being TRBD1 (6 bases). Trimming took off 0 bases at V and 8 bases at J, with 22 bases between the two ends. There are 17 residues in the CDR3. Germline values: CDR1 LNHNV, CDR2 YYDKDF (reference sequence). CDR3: CATSREGNRAPIGEAFF. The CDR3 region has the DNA TGTGCCACCAGCAGAGAAGGGAACAGGGCCCCAATCGGGGAAGCTTTCTTT.

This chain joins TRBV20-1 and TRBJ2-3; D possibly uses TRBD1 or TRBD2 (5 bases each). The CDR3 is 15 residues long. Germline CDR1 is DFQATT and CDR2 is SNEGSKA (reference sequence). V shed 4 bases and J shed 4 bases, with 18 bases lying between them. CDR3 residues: CSANRDAATPDTQYF. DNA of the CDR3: TGCAGTGCTAATCGGGACGCCGCGACCCCAGATACGCAGTATTTT.

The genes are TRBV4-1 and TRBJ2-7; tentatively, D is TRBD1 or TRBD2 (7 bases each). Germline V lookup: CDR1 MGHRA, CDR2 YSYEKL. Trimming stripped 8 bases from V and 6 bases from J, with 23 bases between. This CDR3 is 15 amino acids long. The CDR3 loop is CASSRGEGAGGEQYF. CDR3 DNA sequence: TGCGCCAGCTCTCGGGGGGAGGGGGCCGGCGGCGAGCAGTACTTC.

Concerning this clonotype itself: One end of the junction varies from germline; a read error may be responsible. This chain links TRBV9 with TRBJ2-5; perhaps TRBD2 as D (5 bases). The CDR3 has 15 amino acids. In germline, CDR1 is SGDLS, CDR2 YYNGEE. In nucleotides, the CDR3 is TGTGCCAGCAGCCCCTTTACGGGGTACCAAGAGGCCCAGTACTTC. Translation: CASSPFTGYQEAQYF.

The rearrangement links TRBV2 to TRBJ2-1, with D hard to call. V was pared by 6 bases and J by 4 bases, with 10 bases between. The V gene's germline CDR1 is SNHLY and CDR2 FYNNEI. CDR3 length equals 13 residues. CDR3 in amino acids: CASRTGHYNEQFF. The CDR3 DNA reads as TGTGCCAGCAGAACCGGGCATTACAATGAGCAGTTCTTC.

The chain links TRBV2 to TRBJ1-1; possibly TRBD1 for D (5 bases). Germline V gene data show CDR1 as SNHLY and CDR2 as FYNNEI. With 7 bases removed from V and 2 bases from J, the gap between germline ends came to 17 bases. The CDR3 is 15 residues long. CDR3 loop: CASKPFLGGNTEAFF. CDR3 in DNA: TGTGCCAGCAAGCCCTTCCTTGGGGGAAACACTGAAGCTTTCTTT.

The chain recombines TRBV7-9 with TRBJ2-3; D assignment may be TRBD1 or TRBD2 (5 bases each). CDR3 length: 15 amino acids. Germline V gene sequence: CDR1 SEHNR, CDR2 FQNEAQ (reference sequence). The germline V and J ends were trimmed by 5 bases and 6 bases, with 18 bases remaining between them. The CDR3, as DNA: TGTGCCAGCAGCGCCCCCATAGCGAAGGGGGATACGCAGTATTTT. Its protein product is CASSAPIAKGDTQYF.

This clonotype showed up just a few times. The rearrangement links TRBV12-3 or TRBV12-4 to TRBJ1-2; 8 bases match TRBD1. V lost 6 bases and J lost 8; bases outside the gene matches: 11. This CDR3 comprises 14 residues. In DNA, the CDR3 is TGTGCCAGCAGACCCGGACAGGGAAGTCGAGGCTACACCTTC. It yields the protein CASRPGQGSRGYTF.

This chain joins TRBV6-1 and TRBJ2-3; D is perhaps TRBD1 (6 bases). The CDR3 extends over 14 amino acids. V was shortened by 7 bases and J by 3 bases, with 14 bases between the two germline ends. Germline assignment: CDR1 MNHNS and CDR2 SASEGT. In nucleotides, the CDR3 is TGTGCCAGCAAACGTACAGGGAGTACAGATACGCAGTATTTT. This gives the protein CASKRTGSTDTQYF.

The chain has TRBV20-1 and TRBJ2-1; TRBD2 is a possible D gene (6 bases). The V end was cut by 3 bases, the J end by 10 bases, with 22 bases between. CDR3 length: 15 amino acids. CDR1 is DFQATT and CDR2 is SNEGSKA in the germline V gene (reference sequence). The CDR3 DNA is TGCAGTGCTAGGACGGCCCGGGACTCCCTTCGGGAGCAGTTCTTC. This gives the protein CSARTARDSLREQFF.

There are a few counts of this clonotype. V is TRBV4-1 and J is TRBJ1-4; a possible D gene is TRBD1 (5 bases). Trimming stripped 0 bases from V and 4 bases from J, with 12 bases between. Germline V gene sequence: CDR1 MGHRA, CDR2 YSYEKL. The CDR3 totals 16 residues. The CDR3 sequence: CASSQEVGRSNEKLFF. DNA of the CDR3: TGCGCCAGCAGCCAAGAGGTGGGACGAAGTAATGAAAAACTGTTTTTT.

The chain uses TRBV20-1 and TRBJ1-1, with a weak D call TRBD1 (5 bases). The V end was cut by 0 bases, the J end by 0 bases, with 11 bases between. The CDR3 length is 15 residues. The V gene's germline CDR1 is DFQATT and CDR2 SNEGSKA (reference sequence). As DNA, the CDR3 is TGCAGTGCTAGAGAGGGACGCCGCCTGAACACTGAAGCTTTCTTT. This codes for CSAREGRRLNTEAFF.

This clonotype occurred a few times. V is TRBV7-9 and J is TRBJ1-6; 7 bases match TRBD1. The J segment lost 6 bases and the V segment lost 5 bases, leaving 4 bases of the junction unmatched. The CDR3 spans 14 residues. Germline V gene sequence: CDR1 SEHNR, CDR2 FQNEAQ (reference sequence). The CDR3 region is CASSLRDSNSPLHF. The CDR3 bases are TGTGCCAGCAGCCTTAGGGACAGTAATTCACCCCTCCACTTT.

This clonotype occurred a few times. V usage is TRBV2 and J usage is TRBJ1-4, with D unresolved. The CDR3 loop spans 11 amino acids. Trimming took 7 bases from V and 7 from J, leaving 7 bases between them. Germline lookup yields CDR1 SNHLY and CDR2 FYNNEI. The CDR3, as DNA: TGTGCCAGCAATAACCTTGAAAAACTGTTTTTT. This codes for CASNNLEKLFF.

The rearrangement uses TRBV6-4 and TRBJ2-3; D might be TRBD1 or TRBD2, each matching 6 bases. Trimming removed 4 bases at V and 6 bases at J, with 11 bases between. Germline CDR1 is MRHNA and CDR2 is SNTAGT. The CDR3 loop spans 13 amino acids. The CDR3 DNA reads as TGTGCCAGCAGTGGGGGGGCAGAGGATACGCAGTATTTT. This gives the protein CASSGGAEDTQYF.